One and the same sample provided the 28 T cell receptor beta chains below, sequenced in a study of blood T cell repertoires in COVID-19 (dated by TCRdb to 2019 to 2021). The library was produced with the immunoSEQ multiplex PCR assay. Imported from immuneACCESS, the table was reduced by TCRdb to in-frame sequences with V and J called. These copies leave out some clones; in studies compared against another copy, an unresolved V gene accounts for under half, and the cause of the remainder is not known. The sample data list roughly 140,000 clones, and over 80% of these were observed just once. Jointly, the top ten make up around 5.4% of the sample. The sample comprised PBMCs or T cells enriched from blood (not recorded which). The receptors here all came from a woman between 50 and 59 years old who had been exposed to COVID-19.

The CDR3, as DNA: TGTGCCAGCATGGGAGGCGGGGTTGGCTACACCTTC. Protein product: CASMGGGVGYTF. The chain employs TRBV25-1 and TRBJ1-2; no firm D call. The V gene lost 7 bases and the J gene lost 7 bases, with 13 bases spanning the gap. Germline V gene lookup returns CDR1 MGHDK and CDR2 SYGVNS. The CDR3 contains 12 residues.

In regard to this clone: In this CDR3 the conserved last residue, phenylalanine or tryptophan, is missing, so a read error is likely. Because the CDR3's place on the DNA is in doubt, the DNA is left out and the CDR3 is given as listed by TCRdb. V usage is TRBV21-1 and J usage is TRBJ2-3; the table assigns TRBD1, which was not confirmed against the DNA. TRBV21-1 counts as a pseudogene. The CDR3 length is 10 residues, termini included. CDR3 residues: CASSKVGAGI.

The V and J genes are TRBV11-2 and TRBJ1-3, with a possible D match to TRBD1 (5 bases). Trimming cost V 5 bases and J 0 bases, with 11 bases left between them. CDR1 is SGHAT and CDR2 is FQNNGV in the germline V gene. The CDR3 is 15 residues long. CDR3 in amino acids: CASSLTTVSGNTIYF. CDR3 DNA: TGTGCCAGCAGCCTGACGACAGTCTCTGGAAACACCATATATTTT.

The chain joins TRBV10-3 to TRBJ2-3, with 7 bases lining up with TRBD2. The germline V gene has CDR1 ENHRY and CDR2 SYGVKD. CDR3 length equals 15 residues. The V gene end was trimmed by 6 bases and the J gene end by 3 bases; junction bases not matched to a gene: 9. CDR3 DNA sequence: TGTGCCATCAGCTCTGCGGGGGTGGCTACAGATACGCAGTATTTT. It specifies CAISSAGVATDTQYF.

This chain links TRBV9 with TRBJ2-7, with a possible D match to TRBD2 (5 bases). CDR1 and CDR2 (germline): SGDLS, YYNGEE. Trimming pared 2 bases from V and 2 bases from J, leaving 8 bases between. The CDR3 is 13 residues long. CDR3 nucleotides: TGTGCCAGCAGCGTCCGAGGGACCTACGAGCAGTACTTC. Its translation: CASSVRGTYEQYF.

CDR3: CASSYSGGRTTEAFF. The CDR3 nucleotides are TGTGCCAGCAGTTACTCGGGGGGACGAACCACTGAAGCTTTCTTT. The rearrangement links TRBV6-5 to TRBJ1-1, with D possibly TRBD1 on 5 matching bases. CDR1 MNHEY and CDR2 SVGAGI come from the germline V gene. The ends were cut back, 0 bases at V and 4 bases at J, with 12 bases in the middle. This CDR3 has 15 amino acids.

The CDR3 region is CASSRTGTNEKLFF. The CDR3 bases are TGTGCCAGCAGTCGGACAGGGACTAATGAAAAACTGTTTTTT. The chain couples TRBV2 to TRBJ1-4, with TRBD1 identical over 8 bases. CDR1 is SNHLY and CDR2 is FYNNEI in the germline V gene. This CDR3 is built from 14 residues. The V segment lost 5 bases and the J segment 2 bases; nucleotides outside the gene matches: 1.

The rearrangement links TRBV11-2 to TRBJ2-7; D is unresolved. This CDR3 is built from 12 residues. Looked up from germline, CDR1 is SGHAT and CDR2 is FQNNGV. The V gene lost 5 bases and the J gene lost 5 bases, with 10 bases spanning the gap. CDR3 coding DNA: TGTGCCAGCAGCCATCAGGTTGACGAGCAGTACTTC. This translates into CASSHQVDEQYF.

The chain couples TRBV7-8 to TRBJ1-2; maybe TRBD1 (5 bases). Trimming cost V 7 bases and J 6 bases, with 18 bases left between them. This CDR3 is built from 14 residues. Germline V CDR1 and CDR2: SGHVS, FQNEAQ. The CDR3 loop reads CASTFGQGGNGYTF. Here the CDR3 DNA reads TGTGCCAGCACCTTTGGGCAGGGCGGAAATGGCTACACCTTC.

The V and J genes are TRBV5-1 and TRBJ2-2; 11 bases align to TRBD2. Trimming removed 1 base from V and 4 bases from J; junction bases left unmatched: 6. The CDR3 spans 17 residues. Germline loops: CDR1 SGHRS, CDR2 YFSETQ. CDR3 residues: CASSLRSSGRTTGELFF. CDR3 nucleotides: TGCGCCAGCAGCTTGCGCTCTAGCGGGAGGACCACCGGGGAGCTGTTTTTT.

The chain links TRBV5-8 to TRBJ1-1, with D perhaps TRBD1 (5 bases). The length of the CDR3 is 15 residues. The germline gives CDR1 SGHTS, CDR2 YDEGEE. Trimming removed 4 bases from V and 3 bases from J, with 16 bases in between. The DNA for the CDR3 is TGTGCCAGCAGCCAGGGCGAGTTGGGGTACACTGAAGCTTTCTTT. Translation gives CASSQGELGYTEAFF.

The chain recombines TRBV7-9 with TRBJ1-5; 7 bases align to TRBD1. The CDR3 extends over 14 amino acids. Germline V gene data show CDR1 as SEHNR and CDR2 as FQNEAQ (reference sequence). V dropped 5 bases and J dropped 4; count of bases not matched to a gene: 5. This chain's CDR3 is CASSRDRTNQPQHF. DNA of the CDR3: TGTGCCAGCAGCCGGGACAGAACGAATCAGCCCCAGCATTTT. The full variable domain, completed using reference TRBV7-9 and TRBJ1-5, is DTGVSQNPRHKITKRGQNVTFRCDPISEHNRLYWYRQTLGQGPEFLTYFQNEAQLEKSRLLSDRFSAERPKGSFSTLEIQRTEQGDSAMYLCASSRDRTNQPQHFGDGTRLSIL.

The chain combines TRBV27 with TRBJ1-2; 8 bases agree with TRBD1. CDR1 and CDR2 from the germline V gene are MNHEY and SMNVEV (reference sequence). This CDR3 contains 14 residues. Trimming took 4 bases from V and 5 from J; bases not matched to a gene: 6. The CDR3 nucleotides are TGTGCCAGCAGTTCCGGGACAGGACCTTATGGCTACACCTTC. Translating gives CASSSGTGPYGYTF.

This chain connects TRBV7-2 to TRBJ2-2; 13 bases align to TRBD2. The germline CDR1 and CDR2 sequences are SGHTA and FQGNSA. V was clipped by 1 base and J by 6 bases; unmatched bases: 5. CDR3 length: 17 amino acids. The CDR3 region is CASSLVAGLAGSGELFF. The CDR3 coding sequence is TGTGCCAGCAGCTTAGTTGCGGGACTAGCGGGATCCGGGGAGCTGTTTTTT.

The count of this clone is one. This chain links TRBV29-1 with TRBJ2-7, with 7 bases that match TRBD2. V trimming: 7 bases; J trimming: 3 bases; junction bases outside the gene matches: 12. The CDR3 covers 14 residues. Germline-derived CDR1 and CDR2 are SQVTM and ANQGSEA. CDR3 amino acids: CSAGPGERGYEQYF. Here the CDR3 DNA reads TGCAGCGCTGGACCGGGGGAGCGGGGCTACGAGCAGTACTTC.

This chain uses TRBV11-3 with TRBJ2-1, with 7 bases fitting TRBD2. The trim removed 5 bases at V and 8 bases at J, leaving 3 bases unmatched. CDR1 is SGHNT and CDR2 is YENEEA in the germline V gene. The CDR3 is made up of 12 amino acids. As DNA, the CDR3 is TGTGCCAGCAGCCCGGGGGGATATGAGCAGTTCTTC. This encodes CASSPGGYEQFF. Filled out from reference TRBV11-3 and TRBJ2-1, the complete variable domain reads EAGVVQSPRYKIIEKKQPVAFWCNPISGHNTLYWYLQNLGQGPELLIRYENEEAVDDSQLPKDRFSAERLKGVDSTLKIQPAELGDSAVYLCASSPGGYEQFFGPGTRLTVL.

The gene calls are TRBV4-3 and TRBJ2-2; D perhaps matches TRBD2 (5 bases). Germline lookup yields CDR1 LGHNA and CDR2 YSLEER. Trimming stripped 4 bases from V and 3 bases from J, with 15 bases between. This CDR3 is 16 amino acids long. Here the CDR3 reads CASSPNYGVYTGELFF. The CDR3 DNA sequence: TGCGCCAGCAGCCCGAACTACGGGGTATACACCGGGGAGCTGTTTTTT.

The V call is TRBV6-1, the J call TRBJ2-5; 7 bases map to TRBD1. V trimming: 3 bases; J trimming: 2 bases; junction bases outside the gene matches: 6. This CDR3 is 15 amino acids long. Germline loops: CDR1 MNHNS, CDR2 SASEGT. This chain's CDR3 is CASSDIRGSQETQYF. CDR3 DNA sequence: TGTGCCAGCAGTGATATCAGGGGGTCTCAAGAGACCCAGTACTTC.

This clone occurred many times. This sample includes further DNA sequences coding for the same CDR3. CDR3 amino acids: CASSVGQGDQPQHF. DNA of the CDR3: TGCGCCAGCAGCGTGGGACAGGGCGATCAGCCCCAGCATTTT. The V call is TRBV5-1, the J call TRBJ1-5, with 9 bases identical to TRBD1. With V trimmed by 4 bases and J by 5 bases, 4 bases remained unmatched. This CDR3 is 14 amino acids long. In germline, CDR1 is SGHRS, CDR2 YFSETQ.

This clone was seen more than once but under ten times. The chain links TRBV5-1 to TRBJ1-1, with D hard to call. Germline assignment: CDR1 SGHRS and CDR2 YFSETQ. Trimming stripped 5 bases from V and 4 bases from J, with 15 bases between. This CDR3 spans 14 amino acids. In DNA form, the CDR3 reads TGCGCCAGCAGGCTGGAGGGAGGGCTCACTGAAGCTTTCTTT. It yields the protein CASRLEGGLTEAFF.

The chain carries TRBV2 and TRBJ1-2, with a weak D call TRBD1 (5 bases). This CDR3 has 14 amino acids. The germline CDR1 and CDR2 sequences are SNHLY and FYNNEI. Trimming left V 4 bases short and J 2 bases short, with 11 bases between. The DNA for the CDR3 is TGTGCCAGCAGTGCCCCCCCAGGGAACTATGGCTACACCTTC. Encoded protein: CASSAPPGNYGYTF.

The chain links TRBV4-2 to TRBJ2-1; D is unclear. Germline CDR1 reads LGHNA; CDR2 reads YNFKEQ. The CDR3 is 18 amino acids. The V gene lost 3 bases and the J gene lost 0 bases, with 18 bases spanning the gap. CDR3 sequence reads: CASSHHLRDTSSYNEQFF. The CDR3 nucleotides are TGTGCCAGCAGCCACCATCTACGCGACACAAGCTCCTACAATGAGCAGTTCTTC.

This chain links TRBV25-1 with TRBJ2-7; D gene unclear. The germline V and J ends were trimmed by 3 bases and 5 bases, with 11 bases remaining between them. Germline V lookup: CDR1 MGHDK, CDR2 SYGVNS. CDR3 length: 13 amino acids. CDR3 DNA sequence: TGTGCCAGCAGTGATCCCCCCTACGACGAGCAGTACTTC. This sequence encodes CASSDPPYDEQYF.

The genes are TRBV6-4 and TRBJ2-1, with 12 bases identical to TRBD2. This CDR3 comprises 15 residues. V lost 6 bases, J lost 6 bases, and 6 bases stayed unmatched. Germline V gene lookup returns CDR1 MRHNA and CDR2 SNTAGT. CDR3 bases: TGTGCCAGCAGGGCTAGCGGGGGGGGATCCAATGAGCAGTTCTTC. It translates to CASRASGGGSNEQFF.

The J gene is TRBJ2-5, the V gene TRBV29-1; TRBD2 is a possible D gene (5 bases). Germline CDR1 SQVTM, CDR2 ANQGSEA. This CDR3 comprises 11 residues. The V end lost 2 bases, the J end lost 5 bases, and 6 bases lay between the germline ends. The DNA of the CDR3 is TGCAGCGTTGAAATAGCGGAGACCCAGTACTTC. The encoded protein is CSVEIAETQYF.

This clone showed up just a few times. The chain uses TRBV6-5 and TRBJ1-2; maybe TRBD1 (6 bases). Germline CDR1 MNHEY, CDR2 SVGAGI. The CDR3 runs 13 residues. Trimming removed 8 bases from V and 3 bases from J, with 13 bases in between. In nucleotides, the CDR3 is TGTGCCAGCTCAATGGGGACATACTATGGCTACACCTTC. This codes for CASSMGTYYGYTF.

This clone was found once. Here the CDR3 reads CSAGPGLVFF. The CDR3 DNA reads as TGCAGTGCCGGACCGGGACTAGTGTTCTTC. The rearrangement joins TRBV20-1 to TRBJ2-1; 8 bases match TRBD2. V dropped 6 bases and J dropped 15; count of bases not matched to a gene: 7. The germline CDR1 and CDR2 sequences are DFQATT and SNEGSKA (reference sequence). This CDR3 is built from 10 residues.

The rearrangement links TRBV9 to TRBJ1-3; D possibly corresponds to TRBD1 (5 bases). Trimming removed 4 bases from V and 0 bases from J, with 26 bases in between. The CDR3 totals 20 residues. Germline CDR1 and CDR2: SGDLS and YYNGEE. The CDR3: CASSPLGGSGLALSGNTIYF. CDR3 DNA sequence: TGTGCCAGCAGCCCTCTGGGGGGATCTGGGCTGGCCCTCTCTGGAAACACCATATATTTT.